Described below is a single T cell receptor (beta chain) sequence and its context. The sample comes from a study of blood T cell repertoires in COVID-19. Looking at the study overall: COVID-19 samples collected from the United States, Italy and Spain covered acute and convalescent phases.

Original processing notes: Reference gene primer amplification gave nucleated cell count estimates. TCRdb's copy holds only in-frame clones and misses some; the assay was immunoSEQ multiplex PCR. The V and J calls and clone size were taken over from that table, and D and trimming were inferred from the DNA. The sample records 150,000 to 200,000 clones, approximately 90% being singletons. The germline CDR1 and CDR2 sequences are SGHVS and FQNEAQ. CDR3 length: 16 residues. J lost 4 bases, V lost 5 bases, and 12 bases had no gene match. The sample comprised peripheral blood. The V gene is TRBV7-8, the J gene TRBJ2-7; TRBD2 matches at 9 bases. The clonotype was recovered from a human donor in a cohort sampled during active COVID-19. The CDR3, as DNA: TGTGCCAGCAGCCCCGACCCAGCGGGGGGCCCGTACGAGCAGTACTTC. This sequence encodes CASSPDPAGGPYEQYF.